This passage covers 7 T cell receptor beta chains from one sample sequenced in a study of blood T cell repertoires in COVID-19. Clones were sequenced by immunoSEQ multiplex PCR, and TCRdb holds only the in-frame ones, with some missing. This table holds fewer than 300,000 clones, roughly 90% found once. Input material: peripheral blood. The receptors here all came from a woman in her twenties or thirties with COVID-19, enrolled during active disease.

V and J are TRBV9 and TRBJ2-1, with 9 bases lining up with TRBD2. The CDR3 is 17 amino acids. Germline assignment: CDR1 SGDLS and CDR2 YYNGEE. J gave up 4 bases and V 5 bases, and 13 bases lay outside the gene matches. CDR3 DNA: TGTGCCAGCAGTATAGGGGCCAGCGGGGGGATGTACAATGAGCAGTTCTTC. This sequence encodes CASSIGASGGMYNEQFF.

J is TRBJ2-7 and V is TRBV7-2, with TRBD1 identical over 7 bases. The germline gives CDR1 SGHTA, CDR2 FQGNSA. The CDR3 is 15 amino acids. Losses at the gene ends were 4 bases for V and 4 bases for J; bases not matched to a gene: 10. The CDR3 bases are TGTGCCAGCAGCTCCGCCGGGACAGCATCATACGAGCAGTACTTC. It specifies CASSSAGTASYEQYF.

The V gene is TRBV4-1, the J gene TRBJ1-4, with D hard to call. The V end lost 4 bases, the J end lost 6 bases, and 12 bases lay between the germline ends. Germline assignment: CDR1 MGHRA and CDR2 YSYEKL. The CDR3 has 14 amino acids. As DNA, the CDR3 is TGCGCCAGCAGCCCCGGACTTGGGGATGAAAAACTGTTTTTT. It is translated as CASSPGLGDEKLFF.

The CDR3, as DNA: TGTGCCAGCAGTTCCTTAGGCGGGACAGGGATTGAAAAACTGTTTTTT. It encodes CASSSLGGTGIEKLFF. The genes are TRBV28 and TRBJ1-4, with 9 nucleotides matching TRBD1. Germline V gene data show CDR1 as MDHEN and CDR2 as SYDVKM. The V segment lost 4 bases and the J segment 7 bases; nucleotides outside the gene matches: 10. The CDR3 is 16 residues long. Full variable domain (rest looked up from reference TRBV28 and TRBJ1-4): DVKVTQSSRYLVKRTGEKVFLECVQDMDHENMFWYRQDPGLGLRLIYFSYDVKMKEKGDIPEGYSVSREKKERFSLILESASTNQTSMYLCASSSLGGTGIEKLFFGSGTQLSVL.

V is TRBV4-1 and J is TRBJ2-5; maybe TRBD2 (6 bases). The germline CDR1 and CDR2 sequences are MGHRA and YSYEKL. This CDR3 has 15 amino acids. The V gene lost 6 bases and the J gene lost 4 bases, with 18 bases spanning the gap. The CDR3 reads CASRPAVGRGETQYF. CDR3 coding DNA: TGCGCCAGCAGGCCGGCGGTGGGGCGGGGAGAGACCCAGTACTTC.

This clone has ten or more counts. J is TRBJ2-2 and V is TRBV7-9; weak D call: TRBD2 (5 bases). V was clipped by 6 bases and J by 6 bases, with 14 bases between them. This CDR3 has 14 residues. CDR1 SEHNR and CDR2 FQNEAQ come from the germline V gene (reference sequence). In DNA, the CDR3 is TGTGCCAGCAGACGGACGGGGTCCGCCGGGGAGCTGTTTTTT. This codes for CASRRTGSAGELFF.

CDR3 loop: CASSHHSGETTDTQYF. The CDR3 nucleotides are TGTGCCAGCAGCCATCATTCGGGGGAGACCACAGATACGCAGTATTTT. The rearrangement links TRBV3-1 (or the pseudogene TRBV3-2) to TRBJ2-3; maybe TRBD2 (6 bases). The V gene lost 3 bases and the J gene lost 2 bases, with 15 bases spanning the gap. This CDR3 spans 16 amino acids. Germline lookup yields CDR1 LGHDT and CDR2 YNNKEL (reference sequence).